The TCR beta chain under discussion was sequenced for a study of T-cell memory formation after mild COVID-19. The study, taken as a whole, reports: Cross-reactive memory apparently joined, as some responding clones appeared in pre-infection memory. Specificity for SARS-CoV-2 was not confirmed among the second-wave clones peaking on day 37.

Each CDR3 protein gets one entry after TCRdb re-called the 5' RACE reads with MiXCR. In the table there are about 290,000 distinct CDR3 sequences, more than 15% of which are singletons. Comment on this clonotype: What it recognizes is unknown.

Sample: PBMCs or a T cell subset sorted from them (not recorded which). This sequence originates from a young man who had mild COVID-19 (a few samples of this study predate the infection). Cell type and time point are not known.

For the CDR3, the DNA is TGTGCCAGCAGACCGGTCGACAGAGGCGGCTACACCTTC. Translated, it gives CASRPVDRGGYTF. V gene TRBV6-5 combines with J gene TRBJ1-2; possible D gene TRBD1, 5 bases. This CDR3 is 13 amino acids long. V lost 6 bases, J lost 8 bases, and 16 bases lay in between. Germline V CDR1 and CDR2: MNHEY, SVGAGI.